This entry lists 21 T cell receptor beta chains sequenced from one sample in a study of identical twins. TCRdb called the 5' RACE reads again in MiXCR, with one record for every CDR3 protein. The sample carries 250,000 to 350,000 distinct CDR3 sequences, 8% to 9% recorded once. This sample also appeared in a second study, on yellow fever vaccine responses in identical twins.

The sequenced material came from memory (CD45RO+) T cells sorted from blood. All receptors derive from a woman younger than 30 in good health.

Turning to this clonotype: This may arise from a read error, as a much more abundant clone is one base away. The CDR3 nucleotides read TGTGCCAGCAGCACAGATTGGAGAAGAGATACGCGGTATTTT. Translation gives CASSTDWRRDTRYF. V is TRBV7-8 and J is TRBJ2-3; no reliable D call. The CDR3 spans 14 residues. Germline V lookup: CDR1 SGHVS, CDR2 FQNEAQ.

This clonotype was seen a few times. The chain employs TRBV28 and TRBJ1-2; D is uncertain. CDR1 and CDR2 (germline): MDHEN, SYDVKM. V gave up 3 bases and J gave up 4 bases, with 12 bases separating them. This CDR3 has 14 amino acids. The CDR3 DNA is TGTGCCAGCAGTTTGGTGACAAGCGTCTATGGCTACACCTTC. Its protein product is CASSLVTSVYGYTF.

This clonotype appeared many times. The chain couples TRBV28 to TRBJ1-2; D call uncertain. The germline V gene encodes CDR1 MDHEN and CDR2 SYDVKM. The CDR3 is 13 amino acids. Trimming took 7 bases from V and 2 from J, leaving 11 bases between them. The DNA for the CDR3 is TGTGCCAGCACGTGGAAAACCAACTATGGCTACACCTTC. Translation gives CASTWKTNYGYTF.

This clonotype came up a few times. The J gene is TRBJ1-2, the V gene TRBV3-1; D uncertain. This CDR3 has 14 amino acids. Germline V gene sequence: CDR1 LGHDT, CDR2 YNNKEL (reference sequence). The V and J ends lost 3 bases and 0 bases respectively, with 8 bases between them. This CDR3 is CASSQRRSNYGYTF. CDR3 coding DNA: TGTGCCAGCAGCCAGCGTCGGTCTAACTATGGCTACACCTTC. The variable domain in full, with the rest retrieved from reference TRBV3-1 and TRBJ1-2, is DTAVSQTPKYLVTQMGNDKSIKCEQNLGHDTMYWYKQDSKKFLKIMFSYNNKELIINETVPNRFSPKSPDKAHLNLHINSLELGDSAVYFCASSQRRSNYGYTFGSGTRLTVV.

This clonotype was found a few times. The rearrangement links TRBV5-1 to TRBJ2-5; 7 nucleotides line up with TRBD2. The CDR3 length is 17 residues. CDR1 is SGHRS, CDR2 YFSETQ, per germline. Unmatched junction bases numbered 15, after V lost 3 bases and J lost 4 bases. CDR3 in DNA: TGCGCCAGCAGCTCAGGACTAGACGGAAGATCGCGAGAGACCCAGTACTTC. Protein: CASSSGLDGRSRETQYF. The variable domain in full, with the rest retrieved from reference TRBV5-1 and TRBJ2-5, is KAGVTQTPRYLIKTRGQQVTLSCSPISGHRSVSWYQQTPGQGLQFLFEYFSETQRNKGNFPGRFSGRQFSNSRSEMNVSTLELGDSALYLCASSSGLDGRSRETQYFGPGTRLLVL.

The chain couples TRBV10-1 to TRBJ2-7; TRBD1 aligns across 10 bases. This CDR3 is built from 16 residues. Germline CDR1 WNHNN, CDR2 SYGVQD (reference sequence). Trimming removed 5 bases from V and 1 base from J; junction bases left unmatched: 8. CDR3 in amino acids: CASSRLDRGCSYEQYV. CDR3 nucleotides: TGCGCCAGCAGTCGCCTGGACAGGGGGTGTTCCTACGAGCAGTACGTC.

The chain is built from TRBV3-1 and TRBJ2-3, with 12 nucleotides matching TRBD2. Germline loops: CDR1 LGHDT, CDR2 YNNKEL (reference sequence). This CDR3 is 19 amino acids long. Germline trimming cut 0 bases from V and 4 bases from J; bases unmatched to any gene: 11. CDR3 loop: CASSQDGLAGTGWSDTQYF. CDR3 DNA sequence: TGTGCCAGCAGCCAAGACGGACTAGCGGGAACGGGTTGGTCAGATACGCAGTATTTT.

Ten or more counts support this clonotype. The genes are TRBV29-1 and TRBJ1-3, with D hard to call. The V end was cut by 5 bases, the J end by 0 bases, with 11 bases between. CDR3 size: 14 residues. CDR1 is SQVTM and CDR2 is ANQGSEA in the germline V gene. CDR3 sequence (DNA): TGCAGCGTTTTGGACGGTATCTCTGGAAACACCATATATTTT. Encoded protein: CSVLDGISGNTIYF.

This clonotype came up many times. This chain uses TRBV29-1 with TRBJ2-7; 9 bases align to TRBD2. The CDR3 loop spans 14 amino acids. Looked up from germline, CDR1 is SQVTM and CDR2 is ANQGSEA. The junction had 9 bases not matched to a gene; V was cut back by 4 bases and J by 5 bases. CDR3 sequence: CSVVIAGAPHEQYF. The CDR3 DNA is TGCAGCGTTGTGATAGCGGGAGCCCCCCACGAGCAGTACTTC.

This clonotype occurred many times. The CDR3 sequence: CASSLGTTNTEAFF. As DNA, the CDR3 is TGTGCCAGCAGCTTAGGGACTACGAACACTGAAGCTTTCTTT. This chain uses TRBV7-8 with TRBJ1-1; no definite D call. The CDR3 runs to 14 residues. Trimming cost V 1 base and J 1 base, with 7 bases left between them. Germline V lookup: CDR1 SGHVS, CDR2 FQNEAQ.

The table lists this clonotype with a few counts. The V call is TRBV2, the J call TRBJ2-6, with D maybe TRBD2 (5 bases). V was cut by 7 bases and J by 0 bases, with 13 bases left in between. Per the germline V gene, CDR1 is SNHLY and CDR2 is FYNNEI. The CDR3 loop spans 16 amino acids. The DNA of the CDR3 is TGTGCCAGCATCCTCGTTGGGAGCTCTGGGGCCAACGTCCTGACTTTC. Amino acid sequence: CASILVGSSGANVLTF.

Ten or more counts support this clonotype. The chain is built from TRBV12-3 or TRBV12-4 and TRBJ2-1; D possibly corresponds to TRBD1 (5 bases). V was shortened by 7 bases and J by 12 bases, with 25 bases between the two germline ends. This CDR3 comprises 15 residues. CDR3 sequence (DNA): TGTGCCAGCACCCACCAGCTCTCGGAACATGGGGCGCAGTTCTTC. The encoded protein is CASTHQLSEHGAQFF.

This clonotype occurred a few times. CDR3 sequence (DNA): TGCAGCGCCTCCGGAGGACGAGTCACTGAAGCTTTCTTT. Its protein is CSASGGRVTEAFF. The genes are TRBV29-1 and TRBJ1-1; D is unresolved. CDR3 length: 13 residues. Trimming took 7 bases from V and 4 from J, leaving 16 bases between them. Germline V gene lookup returns CDR1 SQVTM and CDR2 ANQGSEA.

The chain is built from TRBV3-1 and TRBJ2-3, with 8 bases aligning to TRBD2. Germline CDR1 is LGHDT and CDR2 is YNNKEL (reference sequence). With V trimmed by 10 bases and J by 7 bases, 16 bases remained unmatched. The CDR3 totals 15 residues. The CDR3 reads CATSLYATSGNTQYF. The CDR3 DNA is TGTGCCACCTCCCTCTACGCCACTAGCGGCAATACGCAGTATTTT.

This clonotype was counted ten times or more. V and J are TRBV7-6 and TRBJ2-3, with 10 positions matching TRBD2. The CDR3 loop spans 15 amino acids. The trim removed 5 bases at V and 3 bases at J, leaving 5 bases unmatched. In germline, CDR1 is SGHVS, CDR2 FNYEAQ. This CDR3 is CASSVISGRTDTQYF. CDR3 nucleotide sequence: TGTGCCAGCAGCGTAATTAGCGGGAGGACAGATACGCAGTATTTT.

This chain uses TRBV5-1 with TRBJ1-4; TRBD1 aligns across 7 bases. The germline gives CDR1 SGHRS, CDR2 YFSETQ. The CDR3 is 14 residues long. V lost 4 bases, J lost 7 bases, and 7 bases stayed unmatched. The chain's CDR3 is CASSPGGTVEKLFF. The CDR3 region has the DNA TGCGCCAGCAGCCCTGGTGGGACAGTTGAAAAACTGTTTTTT.

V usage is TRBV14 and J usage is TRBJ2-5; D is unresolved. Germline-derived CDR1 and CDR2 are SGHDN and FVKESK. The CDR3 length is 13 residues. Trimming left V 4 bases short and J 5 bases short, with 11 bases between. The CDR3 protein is CASSRTVRETQYF. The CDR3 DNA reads TGTGCCAGCAGCCGGACCGTGCGGGAGACCCAGTACTTC.

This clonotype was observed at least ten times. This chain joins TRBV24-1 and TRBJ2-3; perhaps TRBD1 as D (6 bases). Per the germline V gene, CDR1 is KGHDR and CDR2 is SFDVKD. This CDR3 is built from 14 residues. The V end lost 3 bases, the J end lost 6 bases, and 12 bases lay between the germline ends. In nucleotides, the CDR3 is TGTGCCACCAGTGATACCGGACAGTCCGATACGCAGTATTTT. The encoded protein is CATSDTGQSDTQYF.

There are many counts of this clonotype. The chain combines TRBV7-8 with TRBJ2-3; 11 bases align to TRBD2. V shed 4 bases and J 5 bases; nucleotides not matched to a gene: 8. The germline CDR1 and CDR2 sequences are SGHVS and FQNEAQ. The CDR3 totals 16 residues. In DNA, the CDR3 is TGTGCCAGCAGCTCTAACCTTGGACTAGCGGGAGATACGCAGTATTTT. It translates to CASSSNLGLAGDTQYF. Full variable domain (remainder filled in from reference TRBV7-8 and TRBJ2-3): GAGVSQSPRYKVAKRGQDVALRCDPISGHVSLFWYQQALGQGPEFLTYFQNEAQLDKSGLPSDRFFAERPEGSVSTLKIQRTQQEDSAVYLCASSSNLGLAGDTQYFGPGTRLTVL.

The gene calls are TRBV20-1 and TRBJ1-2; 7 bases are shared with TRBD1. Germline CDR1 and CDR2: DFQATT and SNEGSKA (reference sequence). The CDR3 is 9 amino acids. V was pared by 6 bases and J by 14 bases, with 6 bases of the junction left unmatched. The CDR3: CSAHSGGTF. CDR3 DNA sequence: TGCAGTGCACACTCAGGGGGAACCTTC.

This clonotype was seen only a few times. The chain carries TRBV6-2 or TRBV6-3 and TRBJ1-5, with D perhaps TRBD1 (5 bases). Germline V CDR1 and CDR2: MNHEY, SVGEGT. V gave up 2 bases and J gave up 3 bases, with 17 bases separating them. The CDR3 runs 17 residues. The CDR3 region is CASSYTFTGRPNQPQHF. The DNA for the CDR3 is TGTGCCAGCAGTTACACATTCACAGGCCGACCCAATCAGCCCCAGCATTTT.